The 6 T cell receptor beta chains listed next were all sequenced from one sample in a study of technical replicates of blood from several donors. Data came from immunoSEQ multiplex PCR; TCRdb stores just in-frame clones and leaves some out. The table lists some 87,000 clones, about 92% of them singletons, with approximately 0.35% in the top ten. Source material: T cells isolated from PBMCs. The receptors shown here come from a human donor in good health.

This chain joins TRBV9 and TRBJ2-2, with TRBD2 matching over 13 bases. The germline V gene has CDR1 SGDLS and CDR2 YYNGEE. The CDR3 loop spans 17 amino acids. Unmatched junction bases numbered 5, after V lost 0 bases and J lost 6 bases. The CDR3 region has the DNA TGTGCCAGCAGCGTAGCACTAGCGGGAGGGTTTTCCGGGGAGCTGTTTTTT. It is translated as CASSVALAGGFSGELFF.

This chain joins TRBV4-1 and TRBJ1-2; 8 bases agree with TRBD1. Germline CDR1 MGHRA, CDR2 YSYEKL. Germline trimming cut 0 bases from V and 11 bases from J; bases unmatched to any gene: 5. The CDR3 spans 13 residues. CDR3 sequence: CASSQEQGGQYTF. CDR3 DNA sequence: TGCGCCAGCAGCCAAGAACAGGGGGGGCAGTACACCTTC.

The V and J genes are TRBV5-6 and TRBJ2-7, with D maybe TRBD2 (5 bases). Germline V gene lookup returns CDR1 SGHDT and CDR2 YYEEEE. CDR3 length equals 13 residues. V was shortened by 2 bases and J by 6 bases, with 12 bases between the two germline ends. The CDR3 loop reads CASSFSGFGEQYF. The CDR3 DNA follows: TGTGCCAGCAGCTTCTCGGGATTCGGCGAGCAGTACTTC.

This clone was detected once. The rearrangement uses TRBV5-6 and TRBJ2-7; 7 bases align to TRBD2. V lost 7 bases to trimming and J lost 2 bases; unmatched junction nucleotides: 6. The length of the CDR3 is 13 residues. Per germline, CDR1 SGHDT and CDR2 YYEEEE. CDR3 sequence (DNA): TGTGCCAGCCAGCGGGACTTCCCCTACGAGCAGTACTTC. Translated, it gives CASQRDFPYEQYF. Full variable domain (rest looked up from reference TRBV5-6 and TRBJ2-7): DAGVTQSPTHLIKTRGQQVTLRCSPKSGHDTVSWYQQALGQGPQFIFQYYEEEERQRGNFPDRFSGHQFPNYSSELNVNALLLGDSALYLCASQRDFPYEQYFGPGTRLTVT.

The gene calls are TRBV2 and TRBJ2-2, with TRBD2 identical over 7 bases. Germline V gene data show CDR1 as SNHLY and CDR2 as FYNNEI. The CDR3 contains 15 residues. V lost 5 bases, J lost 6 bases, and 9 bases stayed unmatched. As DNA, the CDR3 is TGTGCCAGCAGTCCGGGCGGGGGTTACTCCGGGGAGCTGTTTTTT. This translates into CASSPGGGYSGELFF.

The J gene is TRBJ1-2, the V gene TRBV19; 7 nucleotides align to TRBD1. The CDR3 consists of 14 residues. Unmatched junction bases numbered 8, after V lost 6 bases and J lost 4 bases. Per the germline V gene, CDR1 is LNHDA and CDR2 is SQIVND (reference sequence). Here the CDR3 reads CASRDRSFGYGYTF. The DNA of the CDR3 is TGTGCCAGTAGGGACAGGAGCTTCGGCTATGGCTACACCTTC. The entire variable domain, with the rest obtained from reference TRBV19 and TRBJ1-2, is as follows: DGGITQSPKYLFRKEGQNVTLSCEQNLNHDAMYWYRQDPGQGLRLIYYSQIVNDFQKGDIAEGYSVSREKKESFPLTVTSAQKNPTAFYLCASRDRSFGYGYTFGSGTRLTVV.